This TCR beta chain was identified in a study of cytomegalovirus exposure and HLA in healthy donors. The CDR3 is made up of 15 amino acids. V shed 3 bases and J shed 4 bases, with 14 bases lying between them. In germline, CDR1 is SGHNT, CDR2 YYREEE (reference sequence). As for this clone: Its antigen is unidentified.

The study's findings and limits: Presence/absence results assume similar sequencing depth per donor, which may not hold. Per a later analysis, HLA-associated TCR beta chains showed more clonal expansion than other, equally common TCR beta chains.

With 60 Vbeta and 13 Jbeta primers, the PCR was carried out. Libraries were prepared by immunoSEQ multiplex PCR; TCRdb keeps only in-frame clonotypes and omits some of them. This table holds 100,000 or so clones, around 84% found once. The study sampled nominally healthy donors, though unrecorded immune exposures were likely. This TCR was sampled from a man aged 30 to 39 in good health and CMV-seronegative. This chain connects TRBV5-4 to TRBJ2-1, with D uncertain. Sequenced sample: PBMCs. As DNA, the CDR3 is TGTGCCAGCAGCTCCCCAGAGAACGGGTACAATGAGCAGTTCTTC. Translation: CASSSPENGYNEQFF.